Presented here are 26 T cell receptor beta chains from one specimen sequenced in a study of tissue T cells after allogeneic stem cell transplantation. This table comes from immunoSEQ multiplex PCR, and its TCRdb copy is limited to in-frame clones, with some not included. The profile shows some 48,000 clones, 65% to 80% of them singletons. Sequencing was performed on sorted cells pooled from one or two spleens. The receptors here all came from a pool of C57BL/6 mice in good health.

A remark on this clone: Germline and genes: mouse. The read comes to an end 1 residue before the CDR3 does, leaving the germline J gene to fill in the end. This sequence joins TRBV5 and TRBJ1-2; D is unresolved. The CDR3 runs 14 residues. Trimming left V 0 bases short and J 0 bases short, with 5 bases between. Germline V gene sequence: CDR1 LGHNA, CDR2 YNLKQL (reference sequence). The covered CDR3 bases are TGTGCCAGCAGCCAAGATCCATCAAACTCCGACTACACC. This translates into CASSQDPSNSDYT. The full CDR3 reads CASSQDPSNSDYTF.

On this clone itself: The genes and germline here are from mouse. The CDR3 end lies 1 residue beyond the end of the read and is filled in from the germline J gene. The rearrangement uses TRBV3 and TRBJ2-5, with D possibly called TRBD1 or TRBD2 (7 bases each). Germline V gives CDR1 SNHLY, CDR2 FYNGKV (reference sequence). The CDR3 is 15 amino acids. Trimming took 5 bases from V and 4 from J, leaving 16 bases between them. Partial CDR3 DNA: TGTGCCAGCAGCAGGGGGCGGCTGGGGGAAGACACCCAGTAC. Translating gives CASSRGRLGEDTQY. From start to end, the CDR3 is CASSRGRLGEDTQYF.

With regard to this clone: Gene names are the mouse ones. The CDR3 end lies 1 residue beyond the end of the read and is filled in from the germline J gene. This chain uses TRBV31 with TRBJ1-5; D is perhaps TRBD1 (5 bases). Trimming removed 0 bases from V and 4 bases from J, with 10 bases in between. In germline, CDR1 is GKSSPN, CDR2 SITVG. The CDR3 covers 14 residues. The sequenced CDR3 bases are TGTGCCTGGAGTCTGGGGGGGAGGAACCAGGCTCCGCTT. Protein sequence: CAWSLGGRNQAPL. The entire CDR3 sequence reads CAWSLGGRNQAPLF.

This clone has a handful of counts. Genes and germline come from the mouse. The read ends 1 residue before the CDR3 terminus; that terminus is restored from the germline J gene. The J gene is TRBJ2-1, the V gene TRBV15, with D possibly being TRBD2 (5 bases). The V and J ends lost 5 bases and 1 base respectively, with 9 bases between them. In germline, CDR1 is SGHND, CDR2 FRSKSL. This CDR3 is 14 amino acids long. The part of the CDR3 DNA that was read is TGTGCCAGCAGTCACGCTGGGAACTATGCTGAGCAGTTC. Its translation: CASSHAGNYAEQF. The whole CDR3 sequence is CASSHAGNYAEQFF.

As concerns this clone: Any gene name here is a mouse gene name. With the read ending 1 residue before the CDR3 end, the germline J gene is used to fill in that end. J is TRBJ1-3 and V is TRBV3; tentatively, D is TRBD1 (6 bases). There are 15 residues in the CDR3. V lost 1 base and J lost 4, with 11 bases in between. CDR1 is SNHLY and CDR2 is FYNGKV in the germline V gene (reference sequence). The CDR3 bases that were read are TGTGCCAGCAGCTTAGAGGGGGGGCGAGGAAATACGCTCTAT. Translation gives CASSLEGGRGNTLY. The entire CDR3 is CASSLEGGRGNTLYF.

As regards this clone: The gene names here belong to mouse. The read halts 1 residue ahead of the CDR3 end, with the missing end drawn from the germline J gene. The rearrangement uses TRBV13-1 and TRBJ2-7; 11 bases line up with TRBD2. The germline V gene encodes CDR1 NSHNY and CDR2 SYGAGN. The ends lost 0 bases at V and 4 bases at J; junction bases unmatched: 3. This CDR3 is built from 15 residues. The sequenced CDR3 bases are TGTGCCAGCAGTGATGGGGACTGGGGGCCGTATGAACAGTAC. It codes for CASSDGDWGPYEQY. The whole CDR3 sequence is CASSDGDWGPYEQYF.

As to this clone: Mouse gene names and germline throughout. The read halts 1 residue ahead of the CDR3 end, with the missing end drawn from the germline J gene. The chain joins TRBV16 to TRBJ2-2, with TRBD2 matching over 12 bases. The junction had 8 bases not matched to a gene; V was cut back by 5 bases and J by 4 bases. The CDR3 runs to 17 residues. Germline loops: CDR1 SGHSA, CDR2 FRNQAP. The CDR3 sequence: CASSPDWGGRVTGQLYF. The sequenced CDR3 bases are TGTGCAAGCAGCCCCGACTGGGGGGGCAGGGTCACCGGGCAGCTCTAC.

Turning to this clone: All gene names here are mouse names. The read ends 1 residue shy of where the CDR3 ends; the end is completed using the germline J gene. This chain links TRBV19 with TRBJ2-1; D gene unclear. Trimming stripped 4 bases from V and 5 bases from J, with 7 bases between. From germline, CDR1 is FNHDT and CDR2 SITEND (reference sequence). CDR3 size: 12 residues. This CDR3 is CASSSRDAEQFF. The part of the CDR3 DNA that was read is TGTGCCAGCAGTTCCCGGGATGCTGAGCAGTTC.

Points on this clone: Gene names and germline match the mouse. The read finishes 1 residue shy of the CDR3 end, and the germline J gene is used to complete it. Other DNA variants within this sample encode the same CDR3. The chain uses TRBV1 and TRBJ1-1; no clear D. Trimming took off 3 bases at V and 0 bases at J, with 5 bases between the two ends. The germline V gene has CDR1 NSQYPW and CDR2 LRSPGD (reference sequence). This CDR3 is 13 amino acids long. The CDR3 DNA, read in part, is TGCACCTGCAGTGCGGGTGCAAACACAGAAGTCTTC. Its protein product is CTCSAGANTEVF. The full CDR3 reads CTCSAGANTEVFF.

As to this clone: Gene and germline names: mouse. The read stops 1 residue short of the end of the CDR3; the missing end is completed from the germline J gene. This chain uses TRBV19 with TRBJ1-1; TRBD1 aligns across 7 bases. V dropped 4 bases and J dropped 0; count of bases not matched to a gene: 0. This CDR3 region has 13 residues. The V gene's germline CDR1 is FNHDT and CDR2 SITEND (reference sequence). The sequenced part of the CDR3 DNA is TGTGCCAGCAGTCAGGGGGCAAACACAGAAGTCTTC. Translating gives CASSQGANTEVF. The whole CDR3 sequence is CASSQGANTEVFF. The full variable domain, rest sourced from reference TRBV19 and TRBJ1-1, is GGIITQTPKFLIGQEGQKLTLKCQQNFNHDTMYWYRQDSGKGLRLIYYSITENDLQKGDLSEGYDASREKKSSFSLTVTSAQKNEMAVFLCASSQGANTEVFFGKGTRLTVV.

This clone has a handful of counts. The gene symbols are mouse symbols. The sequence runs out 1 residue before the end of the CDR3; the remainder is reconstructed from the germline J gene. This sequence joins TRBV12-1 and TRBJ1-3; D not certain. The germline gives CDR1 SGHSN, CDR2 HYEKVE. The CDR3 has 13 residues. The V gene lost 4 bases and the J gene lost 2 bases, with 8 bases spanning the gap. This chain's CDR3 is CASSGGPGNTLYF. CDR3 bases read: TGTGCCAGCTCAGGAGGGCCTGGAAATACGCTCTAT.

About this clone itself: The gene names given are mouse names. CDR3: CASSDKGQLDTQYF. Partial CDR3 DNA: TGTGCCAGCAGTGATAAGGGACAGTTAGACACCCAGTAC. This chain connects TRBV13-1 to TRBJ2-5; 7 nucleotides agree with TRBD1. The read terminates 1 residue before the CDR3 end, so the remaining end is supplied by the germline J gene. CDR1 NSHNY and CDR2 SYGAGN come from the germline V gene. The V and J ends lost 1 base and 5 bases, in that order; junction bases with no gene match: 4. CDR3 length equals 14 residues.

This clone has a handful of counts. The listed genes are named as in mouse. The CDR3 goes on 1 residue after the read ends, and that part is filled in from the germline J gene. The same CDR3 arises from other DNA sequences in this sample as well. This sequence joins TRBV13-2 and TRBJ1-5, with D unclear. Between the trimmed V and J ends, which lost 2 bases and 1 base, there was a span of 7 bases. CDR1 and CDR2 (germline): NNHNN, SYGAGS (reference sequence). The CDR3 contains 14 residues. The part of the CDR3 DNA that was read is TGTGCCAGCGGTGAGGCAGCCAACAACCAGGCTCCGCTT. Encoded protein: CASGEAANNQAPL. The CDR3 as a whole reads CASGEAANNQAPLF.

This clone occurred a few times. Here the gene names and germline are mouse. The CDR3 bases that were read are TGTGGTGCTAGGGACTGGGGGGGCGGAGATGAACAGTAC. Translated: CGARDWGGGDEQY. The full CDR3 protein reads CGARDWGGGDEQYF. This rearrangement joins TRBV20 to TRBJ2-7, with 10 bases matching TRBD2. The read is 1 residue too short to cover the CDR3 end, so that end is filled in from the germline J gene. Germline V gene sequence: CDR1 GFQATS, CDR2 STVNSAI. The CDR3 has 14 residues. V dropped 0 bases and J dropped 5; count of bases not matched to a gene: 4. Based on the CDR3 plus reference TRBV20 and TRBJ2-7, the full variable domain is GALVYQYPRRTICKSGTSMRMECQAVGFQATSVAWYRQSPQKTFELIALSTVNSAIKYEQNFTQEKFPISHPNLSFSSMTVLNAYLEDRGLYLCGARDWGGGDEQYFGPGTRLTVL.

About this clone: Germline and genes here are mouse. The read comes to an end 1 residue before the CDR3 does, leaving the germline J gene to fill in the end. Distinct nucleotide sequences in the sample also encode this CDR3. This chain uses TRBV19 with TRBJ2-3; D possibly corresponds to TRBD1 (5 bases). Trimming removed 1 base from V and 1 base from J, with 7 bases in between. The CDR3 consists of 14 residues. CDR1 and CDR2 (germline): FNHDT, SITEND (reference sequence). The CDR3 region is CASSIQGGAETLYF. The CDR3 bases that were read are TGTGCCAGCAGTATACAGGGTGGTGCAGAAACGCTGTAT.

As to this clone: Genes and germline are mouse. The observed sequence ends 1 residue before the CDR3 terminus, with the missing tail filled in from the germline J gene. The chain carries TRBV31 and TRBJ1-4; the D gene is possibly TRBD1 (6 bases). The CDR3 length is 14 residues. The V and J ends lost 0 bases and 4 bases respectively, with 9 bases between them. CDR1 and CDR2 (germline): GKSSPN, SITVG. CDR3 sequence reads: CAWSLGTINERLFF. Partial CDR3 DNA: TGTGCCTGGAGTCTAGGGACAATCAACGAAAGATTATTT.

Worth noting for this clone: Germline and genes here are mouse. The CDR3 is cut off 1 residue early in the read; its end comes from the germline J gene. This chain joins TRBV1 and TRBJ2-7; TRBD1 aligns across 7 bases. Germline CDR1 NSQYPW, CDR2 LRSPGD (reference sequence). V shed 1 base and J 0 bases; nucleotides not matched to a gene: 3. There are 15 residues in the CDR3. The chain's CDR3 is CTCSAGAGGSYEQYF. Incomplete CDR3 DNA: TGCACCTGCAGTGCAGGGGCAGGGGGCTCCTATGAACAGTAC.

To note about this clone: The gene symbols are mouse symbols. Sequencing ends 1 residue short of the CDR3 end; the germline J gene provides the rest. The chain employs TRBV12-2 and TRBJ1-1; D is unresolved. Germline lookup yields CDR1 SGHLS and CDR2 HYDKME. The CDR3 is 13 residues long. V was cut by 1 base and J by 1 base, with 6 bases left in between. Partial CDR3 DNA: TGTGCCAGCTCTCTAGCAGGGAACACAGAAGTCTTC. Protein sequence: CASSLAGNTEVF. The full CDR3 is CASSLAGNTEVFF.

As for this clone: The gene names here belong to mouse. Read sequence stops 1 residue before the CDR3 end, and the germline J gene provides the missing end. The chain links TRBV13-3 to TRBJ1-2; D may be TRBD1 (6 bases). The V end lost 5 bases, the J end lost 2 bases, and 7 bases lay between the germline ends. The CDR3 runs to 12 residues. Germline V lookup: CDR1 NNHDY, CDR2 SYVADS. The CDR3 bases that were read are TGTGCCAGCAGCACAGGGAACTCCGACTACACC. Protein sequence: CASSTGNSDYT. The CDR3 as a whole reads CASSTGNSDYTF.

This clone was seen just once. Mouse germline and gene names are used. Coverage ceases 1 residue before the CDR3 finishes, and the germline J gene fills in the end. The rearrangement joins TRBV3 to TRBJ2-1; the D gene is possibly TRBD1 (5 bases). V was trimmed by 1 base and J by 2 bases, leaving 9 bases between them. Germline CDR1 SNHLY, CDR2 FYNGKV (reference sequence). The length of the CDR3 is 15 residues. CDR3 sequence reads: CASSLEAGYYAEQFF. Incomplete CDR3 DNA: TGTGCCAGCAGCTTAGAGGCAGGGTACTATGCTGAGCAGTTC.

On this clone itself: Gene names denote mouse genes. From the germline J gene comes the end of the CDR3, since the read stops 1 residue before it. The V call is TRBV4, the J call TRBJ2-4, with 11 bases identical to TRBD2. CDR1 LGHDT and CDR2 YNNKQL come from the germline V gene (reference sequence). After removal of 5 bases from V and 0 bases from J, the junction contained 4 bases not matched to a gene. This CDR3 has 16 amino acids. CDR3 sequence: CASSLGLGGSQNTLYF. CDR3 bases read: TGTGCCAGCAGCCTCGGACTGGGGGGAAGTCAAAACACCTTGTAC.

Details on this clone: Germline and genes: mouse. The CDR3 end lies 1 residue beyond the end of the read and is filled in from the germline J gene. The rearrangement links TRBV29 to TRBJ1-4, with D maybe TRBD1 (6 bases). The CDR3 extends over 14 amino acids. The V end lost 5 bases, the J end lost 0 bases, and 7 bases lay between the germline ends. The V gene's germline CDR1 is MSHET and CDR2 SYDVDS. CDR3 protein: CASSRQVSNERLFF. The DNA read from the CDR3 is TGTGCTAGCAGTCGACAGGTTTCCAACGAAAGATTATTT.

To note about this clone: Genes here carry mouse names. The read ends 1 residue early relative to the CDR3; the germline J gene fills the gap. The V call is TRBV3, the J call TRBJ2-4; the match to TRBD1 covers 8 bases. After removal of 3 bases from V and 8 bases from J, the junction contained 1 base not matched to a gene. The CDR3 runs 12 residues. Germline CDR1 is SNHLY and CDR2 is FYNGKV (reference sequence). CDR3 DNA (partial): TGTGCCAGCAGCTTGACAGGGGTCACCTTGTAC. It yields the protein CASSLTGVTLY. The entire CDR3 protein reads CASSLTGVTLYF.

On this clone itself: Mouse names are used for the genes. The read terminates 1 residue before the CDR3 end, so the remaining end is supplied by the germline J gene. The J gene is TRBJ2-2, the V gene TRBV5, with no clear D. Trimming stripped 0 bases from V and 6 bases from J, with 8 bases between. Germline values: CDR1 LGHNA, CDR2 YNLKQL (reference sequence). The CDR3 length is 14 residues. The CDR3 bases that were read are TGTGCCAGCAGCCAAGATGGGAACTCCGGGCAGCTCTAC. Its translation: CASSQDGNSGQLY. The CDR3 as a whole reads CASSQDGNSGQLYF.

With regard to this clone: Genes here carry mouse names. CDR3 DNA, as far as it was read: TGTGCCAGCAGCCAAGATGGAGGTAGTCAAAACACCTTGTAC. Its translation is CASSQDGGSQNTLY. The whole CDR3 protein reads CASSQDGGSQNTLYF. The rearrangement links TRBV2 to TRBJ2-4, with unresolved D. The read stops 1 residue short of the end of the CDR3; the missing end is completed from the germline J gene. The CDR3 extends over 15 amino acids. Per germline, CDR1 LGHNA and CDR2 YSYQKL. V lost 0 bases and J 0 bases, leaving 7 bases between the germline ends.

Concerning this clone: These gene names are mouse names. Incomplete CDR3 DNA: TGTGCAAGCAGCACCCAGGGGGCAGGGTCCGACTACACC. Amino acids: CASSTQGAGSDYT. The whole CDR3 reads CASSTQGAGSDYTF. V is TRBV16 and J is TRBJ1-2; TRBD1 matches 8 bases. The read stops 1 residue short of the end of the CDR3; the missing end is completed from the germline J gene. The CDR3 sequence is 14 residues long. CDR1 is SGHSA, CDR2 FRNQAP, per germline. V trimming: 5 bases; J trimming: 5 bases; junction bases outside the gene matches: 7.